This passage covers 12 T cell receptor beta chains from one sample sequenced in a study of identical twins. From the 5' RACE reads, TCRdb called clonotypes with MiXCR, one entry per CDR3 protein. The profile shows roughly 1,500,000 distinct CDR3 sequences, about 31% of them singletons. The sample comprised cord blood. Every receptor here comes from a newborn girl in good health.

This clonotype was observed many times. CDR3 in amino acids: CASSLSRDLAKNIQYF. As DNA, the CDR3 is TGTGCCAGCAGCTTGTCTCGCGACCTAGCCAAAAACATTCAGTACTTC. The V call is TRBV5-6, the J call TRBJ2-4, with D unresolved. There are 16 residues in the CDR3. CDR1 is SGHDT, CDR2 YYEEEE, per germline. Trimming cost V 1 base and J 0 bases, with 11 bases left between them.

The sample holds a few counts of this clonotype. The chain has TRBV15 and TRBJ1-4, with 9 bases matching TRBD1. Germline CDR1 and CDR2: LNHNV and YYDKDF (reference sequence). This CDR3 comprises 15 residues. V was pared by 8 bases and J by 6 bases, with 10 bases of the junction left unmatched. The CDR3 nucleotides are TGTGCCACCGGCACAGGGGGCCTGGGCGATGAAAAACTGTTTTTT. It translates to CATGTGGLGDEKLFF.

The chain has TRBV5-1 and TRBJ1-5, with 8 bases aligning to TRBD1. This CDR3 region has 15 residues. Germline CDR1 SGHRS, CDR2 YFSETQ. V dropped 4 bases and J dropped 4; count of bases not matched to a gene: 7. As DNA, the CDR3 is TGCGCCAGCAGCGTTGGGGACAGGCCTAATCAGCCCCAGCATTTT. This translates into CASSVGDRPNQPQHF.

This sequence joins TRBV2 and TRBJ1-1; the D gene is possibly TRBD1 (5 bases). V was trimmed by 3 bases and J by 1 base, leaving 15 bases between them. CDR3 length: 16 residues. Germline V lookup: CDR1 SNHLY, CDR2 FYNNEI. The CDR3 reads CASSEGKEGKNTEAFF. The CDR3 coding sequence is TGTGCCAGCAGTGAGGGGAAAGAGGGGAAGAACACTGAAGCTTTCTTT. The variable domain in full, with the rest retrieved from reference TRBV2 and TRBJ1-1, is EPEVTQTPSHQVTQMGQEVILRCVPISNHLYFYWYRQILGQKVEFLVSFYNNEISEKSEIFDDQFSVERPDGSNFTLKIRSTKLEDSAMYFCASSEGKEGKNTEAFFGQGTRLTVV.

V is TRBV7-9 and J is TRBJ1-1; D is ambiguous. This CDR3 has 14 amino acids. Germline CDR1 reads SEHNR; CDR2 reads FQNEAQ (reference sequence). The germline V and J ends were trimmed by 0 bases and 3 bases, with 8 bases remaining between them. In DNA, the CDR3 is TGTGCCAGCAGCTTAGCAGGGATGGACACTGAAGCTTTCTTT. It specifies CASSLAGMDTEAFF.

The chain joins TRBV12-3 or TRBV12-4 to TRBJ1-1; D may be TRBD1 (6 bases). Trimming took off 1 base at V and 1 base at J, with 13 bases between the two ends. The CDR3 contains 16 residues. CDR3 sequence reads: CASSLGRGGPNTEAFF. The DNA of the CDR3 is TGTGCCAGCAGTTTAGGGCGGGGGGGCCCGAACACTGAAGCTTTCTTT.

The sample holds a few counts of this clonotype. The chain carries TRBV20-1 and TRBJ1-2; 7 bases map to TRBD1. V trimming: 6 bases; J trimming: 5 bases; junction bases outside the gene matches: 12. The CDR3 loop spans 14 amino acids. Germline values: CDR1 DFQATT, CDR2 SNEGSKA (reference sequence). DNA of the CDR3: TGCAGTGCCCCAACGGGACAGTCCCTTTATGGCTACACCTTC. Translation: CSAPTGQSLYGYTF.

The chain uses TRBV29-1 and TRBJ1-2, with 9 bases matching TRBD1. The CDR3 has 14 residues. The germline V gene has CDR1 SQVTM and CDR2 ANQGSEA. V lost 4 bases, J lost 2 bases, and 5 bases stayed unmatched. The CDR3 DNA reads TGCAGCGTTGGGGGACAGGGAGGCAACTATGGCTACACCTTC. Amino acid sequence: CSVGGQGGNYGYTF.

The rearrangement uses TRBV29-1 and TRBJ2-5, with 7 bases that match TRBD2. The CDR3 totals 14 residues. CDR1 is SQVTM, CDR2 ANQGSEA, per germline. The trim removed 1 base at V and 7 bases at J, leaving 9 bases unmatched. CDR3: CSVEGGGYSTTQYF. The CDR3 nucleotides are TGCAGCGTTGAAGGCGGGGGTTATTCAACGACCCAGTACTTC.

A few counts support this clonotype. The genes are TRBV5-1 and TRBJ2-7; 10 nucleotides align to TRBD2. The V gene end was trimmed by 2 bases and the J gene end by 2 bases; junction bases not matched to a gene: 7. Germline CDR1 is SGHRS and CDR2 is YFSETQ. This CDR3 comprises 16 residues. The CDR3 reads CASSLRGLARPYEQYF. The CDR3 DNA is TGCGCCAGCAGCTTAAGGGGACTAGCGAGACCCTACGAGCAGTACTTC.

This clonotype has more than one count but fewer than ten. The V call is TRBV3-1, the J call TRBJ1-6; D is uncertain. V lost 1 base and J 8 bases, leaving 12 bases between the germline ends. In germline, CDR1 is LGHDT, CDR2 YNNKEL (reference sequence). This CDR3 is 15 amino acids long. The DNA for the CDR3 is TGTGCCAGCAGCCAAGCCCAAGTAAGGGATTCACCCCTCCACTTT. Its protein is CASSQAQVRDSPLHF. The whole variable domain, remainder taken from reference TRBV3-1 and TRBJ1-6, is DTAVSQTPKYLVTQMGNDKSIKCEQNLGHDTMYWYKQDSKKFLKIMFSYNNKELIINETVPNRFSPKSPDKAHLNLHINSLELGDSAVYFCASSQAQVRDSPLHFGNGTRLTVT.

This clonotype was recorded a few times. The rearrangement links TRBV27 to TRBJ2-3; 9 bases line up with TRBD1. Germline V CDR1 and CDR2: MNHEY, SMNVEV (reference sequence). The CDR3 has 15 amino acids. The V gene end was trimmed by 3 bases and the J gene end by 4 bases; junction bases not matched to a gene: 5. CDR3 sequence: CASSFWRQGADTQYF. CDR3 DNA sequence: TGTGCCAGCAGTTTTTGGAGACAGGGGGCAGATACGCAGTATTTT.